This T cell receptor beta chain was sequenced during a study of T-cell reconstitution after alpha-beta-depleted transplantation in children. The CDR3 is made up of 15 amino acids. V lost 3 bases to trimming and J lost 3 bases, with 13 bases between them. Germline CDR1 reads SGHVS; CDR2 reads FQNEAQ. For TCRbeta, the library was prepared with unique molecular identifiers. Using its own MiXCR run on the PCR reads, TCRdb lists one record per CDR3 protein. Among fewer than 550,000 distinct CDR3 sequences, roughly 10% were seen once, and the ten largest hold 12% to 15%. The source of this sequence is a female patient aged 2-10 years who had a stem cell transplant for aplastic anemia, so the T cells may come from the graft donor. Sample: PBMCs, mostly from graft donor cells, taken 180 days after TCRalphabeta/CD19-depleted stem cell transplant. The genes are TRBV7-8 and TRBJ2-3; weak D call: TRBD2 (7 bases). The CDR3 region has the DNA TGTGCCAGCAGCTTGAGGGGGGGGTGGACAGATACGCAGTATTTT. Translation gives CASSLRGGWTDTQYF.